This paragraph reports one TCR beta chain. V was cut by 5 bases and J by 0 bases, with 5 bases left in between. This CDR3 comprises 13 residues. Germline-derived CDR1 and CDR2 are SGHTA and FQGTGA. The data belong to a study of cytomegalovirus exposure and HLA in healthy donors. With 60 Vbeta and 13 Jbeta primers, the PCR was carried out. TCRdb's copy holds only in-frame clones and misses some; the assay was immunoSEQ multiplex PCR. The sample has some 100,000 clones, 75% seen once. Material: PBMCs. The V gene is TRBV7-3, the J gene TRBJ1-5; D uncertain. The clonotype originates from a woman between 18 and 29 years old in good health and CMV-seropositive. The CDR3 loop is CASSQDSNQPQHF. CDR3 in DNA: TGTGCCAGCAGCCAGGATAGCAATCAGCCCCAGCATTTT.